The source of this TCR beta chain is a study of blood T cell repertoires in COVID-19. On the study more broadly: In each case, the material was cDNA or gDNA derived from T cells, B-cell-depleted T cells, or PBMCs.

Clones were read by immunoSEQ multiplex PCR, and TCRdb kept only the in-frame ones, dropping some. The repertoire holds roughly 410,000 clones, about 88% seen once, with roughly 1.5% in the top ten. The sequence was collected from a middle-aged woman with COVID-19, enrolled during active disease. Sequencing was performed on peripheral blood.

This chain's CDR3 is CASSLGQVFGGYTF. The CDR3 DNA follows: TGTGCCAGCAGCTTAGGACAGGTGTTTGGCGGCTACACCTTC. This chain connects TRBV7-2 to TRBJ1-2, with D tentatively TRBD1 (6 bases). This CDR3 has 14 amino acids. V was cut by 1 base and J by 8 bases, with 14 bases left in between. Germline V gives CDR1 SGHTA, CDR2 FQGNSA.